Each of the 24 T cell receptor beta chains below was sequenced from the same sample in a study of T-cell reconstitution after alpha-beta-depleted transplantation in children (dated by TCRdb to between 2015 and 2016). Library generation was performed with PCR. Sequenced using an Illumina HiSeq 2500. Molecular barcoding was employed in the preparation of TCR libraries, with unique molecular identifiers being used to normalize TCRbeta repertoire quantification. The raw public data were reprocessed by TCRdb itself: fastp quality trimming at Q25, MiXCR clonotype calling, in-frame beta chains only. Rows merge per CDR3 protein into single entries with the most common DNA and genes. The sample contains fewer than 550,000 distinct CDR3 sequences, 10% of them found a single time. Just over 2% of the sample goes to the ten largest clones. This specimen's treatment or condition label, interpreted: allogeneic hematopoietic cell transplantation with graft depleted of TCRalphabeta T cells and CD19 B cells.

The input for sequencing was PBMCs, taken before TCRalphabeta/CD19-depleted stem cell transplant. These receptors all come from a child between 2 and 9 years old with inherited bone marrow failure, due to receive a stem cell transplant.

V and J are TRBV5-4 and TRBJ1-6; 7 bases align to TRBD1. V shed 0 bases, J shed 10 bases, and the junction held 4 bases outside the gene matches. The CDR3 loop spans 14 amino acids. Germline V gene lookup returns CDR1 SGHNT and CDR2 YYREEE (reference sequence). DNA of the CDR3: TGTGCCAGCAGCTTGGACAGGGGATGGTCACCCCTCCACTTT. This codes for CASSLDRGWSPLHF.

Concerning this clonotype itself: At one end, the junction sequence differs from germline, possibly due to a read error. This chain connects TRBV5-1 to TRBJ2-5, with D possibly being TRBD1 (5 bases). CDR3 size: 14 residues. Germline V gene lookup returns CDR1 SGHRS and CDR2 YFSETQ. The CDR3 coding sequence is TGCTCCAGCAGCGAACCTTGGGGCCAAGAGACCCAGTACTTT. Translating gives CSSSEPWGQETQYF.

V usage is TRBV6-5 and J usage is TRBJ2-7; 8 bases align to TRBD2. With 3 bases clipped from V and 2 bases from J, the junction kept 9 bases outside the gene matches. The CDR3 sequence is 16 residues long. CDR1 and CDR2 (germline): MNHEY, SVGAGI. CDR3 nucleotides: TGTGCCAGCAGTTATGTACCTATCGGGAGGGCCTACGAGCAGTACTTC. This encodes CASSYVPIGRAYEQYF.

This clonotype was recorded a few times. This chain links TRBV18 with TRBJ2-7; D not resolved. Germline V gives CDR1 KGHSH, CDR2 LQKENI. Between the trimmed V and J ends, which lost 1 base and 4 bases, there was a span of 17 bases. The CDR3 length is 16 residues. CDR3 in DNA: TGTGCCAGCTCACCACGTGATGGCAGAGAAAATTACGAGCAGTACTTC. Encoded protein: CASSPRDGRENYEQYF.

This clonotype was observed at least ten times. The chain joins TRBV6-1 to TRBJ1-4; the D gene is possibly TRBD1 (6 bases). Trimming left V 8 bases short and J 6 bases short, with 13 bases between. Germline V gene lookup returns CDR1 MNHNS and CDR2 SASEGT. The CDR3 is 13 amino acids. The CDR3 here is CASGDRPDEKLFF. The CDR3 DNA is TGTGCCAGCGGCGACAGGCCTGATGAAAAACTGTTTTTT.

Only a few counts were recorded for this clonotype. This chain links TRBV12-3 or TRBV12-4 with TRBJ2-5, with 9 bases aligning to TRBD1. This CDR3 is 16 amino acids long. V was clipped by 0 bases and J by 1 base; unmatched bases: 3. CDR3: CASSLAQGALQETQYF. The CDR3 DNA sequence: TGTGCCAGCAGTTTAGCACAGGGGGCTCTCCAAGAGACCCAGTACTTC.

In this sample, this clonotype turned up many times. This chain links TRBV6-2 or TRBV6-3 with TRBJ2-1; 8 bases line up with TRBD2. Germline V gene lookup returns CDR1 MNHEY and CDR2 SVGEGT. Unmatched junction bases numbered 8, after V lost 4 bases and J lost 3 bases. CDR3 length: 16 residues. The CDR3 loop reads CASSLPPGRDYNEQFF. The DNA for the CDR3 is TGTGCCAGCAGTTTACCCCCCGGGAGGGACTACAATGAGCAGTTCTTC.

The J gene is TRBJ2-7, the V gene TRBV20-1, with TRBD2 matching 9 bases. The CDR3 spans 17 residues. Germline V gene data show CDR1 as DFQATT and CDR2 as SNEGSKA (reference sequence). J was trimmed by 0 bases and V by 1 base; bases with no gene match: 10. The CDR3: CSARGLAEQFSSYEQYF. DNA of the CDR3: TGCAGTGCTAGAGGACTAGCGGAACAATTCAGCTCCTACGAGCAGTACTTC.

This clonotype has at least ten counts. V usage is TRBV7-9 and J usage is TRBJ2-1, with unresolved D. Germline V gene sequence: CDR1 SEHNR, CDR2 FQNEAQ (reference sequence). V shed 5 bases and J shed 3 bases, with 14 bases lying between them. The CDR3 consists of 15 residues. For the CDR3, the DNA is TGTGCCAGCAGCGGGTATAAGGGCGGCTACAATGAGCAGTTCTTC. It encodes CASSGYKGGYNEQFF.

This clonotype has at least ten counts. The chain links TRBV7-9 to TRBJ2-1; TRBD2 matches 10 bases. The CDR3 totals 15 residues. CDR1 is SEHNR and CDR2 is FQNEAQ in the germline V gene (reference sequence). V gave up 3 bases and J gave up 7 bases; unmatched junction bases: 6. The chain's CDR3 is CASSFVAGGVNEQFF. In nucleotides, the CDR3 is TGTGCCAGCAGCTTTGTAGCGGGAGGAGTAAATGAGCAGTTCTTC.

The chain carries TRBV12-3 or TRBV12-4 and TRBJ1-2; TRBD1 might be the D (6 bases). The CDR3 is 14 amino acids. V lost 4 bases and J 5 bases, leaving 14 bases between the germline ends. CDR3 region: CASSYTGGPYGYTF. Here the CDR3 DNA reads TGTGCCAGCAGTTATACGGGGGGCCCGTATGGCTACACCTTC.

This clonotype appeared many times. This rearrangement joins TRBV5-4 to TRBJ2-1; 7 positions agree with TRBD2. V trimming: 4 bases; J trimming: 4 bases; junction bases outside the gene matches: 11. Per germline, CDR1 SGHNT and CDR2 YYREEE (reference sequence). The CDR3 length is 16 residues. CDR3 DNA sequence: TGTGCCAGCAGCCTTGGGGTAGCGGGTATTTACAATGAGCAGTTCTTC. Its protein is CASSLGVAGIYNEQFF.

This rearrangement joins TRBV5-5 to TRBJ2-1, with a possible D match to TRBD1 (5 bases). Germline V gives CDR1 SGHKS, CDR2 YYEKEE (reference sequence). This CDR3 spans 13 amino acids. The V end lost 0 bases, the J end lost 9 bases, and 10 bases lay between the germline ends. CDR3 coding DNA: TGTGCCAGCAGCTTGGGGGGCTACGGTGAGCAGTTCTTC. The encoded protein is CASSLGGYGEQFF.

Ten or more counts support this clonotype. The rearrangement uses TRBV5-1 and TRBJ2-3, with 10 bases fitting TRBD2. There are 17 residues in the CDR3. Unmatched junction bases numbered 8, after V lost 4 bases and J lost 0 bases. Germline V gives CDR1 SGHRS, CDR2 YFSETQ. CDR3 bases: TGCGCCAGCAGCCTACCGGGACTAGCGAAAAGCACAGATACGCAGTATTTT. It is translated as CASSLPGLAKSTDTQYF.

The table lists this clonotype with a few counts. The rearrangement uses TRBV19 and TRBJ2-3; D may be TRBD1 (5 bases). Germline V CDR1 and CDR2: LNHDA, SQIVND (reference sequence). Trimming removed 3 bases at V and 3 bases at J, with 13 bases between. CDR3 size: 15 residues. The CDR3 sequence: CASSISRVGTDTQYF. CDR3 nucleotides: TGTGCCAGTAGTATCTCCAGGGTGGGGACAGATACGCAGTATTTT.

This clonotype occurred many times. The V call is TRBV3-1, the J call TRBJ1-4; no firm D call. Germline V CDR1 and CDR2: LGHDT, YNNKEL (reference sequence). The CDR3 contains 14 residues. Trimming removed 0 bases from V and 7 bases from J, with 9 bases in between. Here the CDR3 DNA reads TGTGCCAGCAGCCAAGATGGAGGAGGTGAAAAACTGTTTTTT. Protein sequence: CASSQDGGGEKLFF.

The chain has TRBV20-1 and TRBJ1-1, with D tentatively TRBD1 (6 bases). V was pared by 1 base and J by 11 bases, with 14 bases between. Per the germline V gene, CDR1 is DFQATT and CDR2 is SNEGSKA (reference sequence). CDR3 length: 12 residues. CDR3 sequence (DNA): TGCAGTGCTAGAGGAACAGGGATTGGGGCTTTCTTT. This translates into CSARGTGIGAFF.

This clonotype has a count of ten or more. This chain's CDR3 is CASSASLTRTNEQFF. The CDR3 region has the DNA TGTGCCAGCAGTGCCTCCCTGACTAGGACCAATGAGCAGTTCTTC. The chain combines TRBV2 with TRBJ2-1, with a tentative D call TRBD2 (6 bases). The germline V gene has CDR1 SNHLY and CDR2 FYNNEI. CDR3 size: 15 residues. V lost 4 bases to trimming and J lost 6 bases, with 16 bases between them.

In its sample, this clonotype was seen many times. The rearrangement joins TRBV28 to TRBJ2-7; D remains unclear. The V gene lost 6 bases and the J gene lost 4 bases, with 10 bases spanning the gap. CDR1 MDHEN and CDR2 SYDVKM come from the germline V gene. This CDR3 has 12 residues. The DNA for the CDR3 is TGTGCCAGCAGGTTTAGCCAGTACGAGCAGTACTTC. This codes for CASRFSQYEQYF. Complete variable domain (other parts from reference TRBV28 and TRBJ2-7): DVKVTQSSRYLVKRTGEKVFLECVQDMDHENMFWYRQDPGLGLRLIYFSYDVKMKEKGDIPEGYSVSREKKERFSLILESASTNQTSMYLCASRFSQYEQYFGPGTRLTVT.

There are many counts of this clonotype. CDR3: CASSQPGGAQYF. CDR3 DNA: TGTGCCAGCAGCCAACCTGGAGGGGCCCAGTACTTC. The V call is TRBV4-2, the J call TRBJ2-5; D might be TRBD2 (6 bases). The CDR3 consists of 12 residues. CDR1 and CDR2 (germline): LGHNA, YNFKEQ. The ends were cut back, 2 bases at V and 9 bases at J, with 10 bases in the middle.

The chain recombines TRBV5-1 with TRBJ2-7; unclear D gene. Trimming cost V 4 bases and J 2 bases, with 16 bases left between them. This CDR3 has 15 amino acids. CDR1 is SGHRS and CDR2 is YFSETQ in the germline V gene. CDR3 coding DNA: TGCGCCAGCAGCCTTGAGATAGACTCTCCCTACGAGCAGTACTTC. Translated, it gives CASSLEIDSPYEQYF.

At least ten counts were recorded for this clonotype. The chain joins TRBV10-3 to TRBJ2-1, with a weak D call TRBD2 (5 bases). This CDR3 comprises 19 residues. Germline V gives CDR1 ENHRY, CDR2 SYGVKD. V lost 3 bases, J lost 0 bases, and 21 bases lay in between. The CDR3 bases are TGTGCCATCAGTGACCCGGGATCACCCCCGAAGGGCTCCTACAATGAGCAGTTCTTC. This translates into CAISDPGSPPKGSYNEQFF.

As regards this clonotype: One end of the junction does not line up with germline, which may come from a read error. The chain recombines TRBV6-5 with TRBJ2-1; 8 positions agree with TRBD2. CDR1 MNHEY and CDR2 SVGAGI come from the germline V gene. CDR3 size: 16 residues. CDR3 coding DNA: TGTGCCAGCAGTTACCTACTAGCGGTTAATGACAATGAGCGGTTCTTC. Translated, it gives CASSYLLAVNDNERFF.

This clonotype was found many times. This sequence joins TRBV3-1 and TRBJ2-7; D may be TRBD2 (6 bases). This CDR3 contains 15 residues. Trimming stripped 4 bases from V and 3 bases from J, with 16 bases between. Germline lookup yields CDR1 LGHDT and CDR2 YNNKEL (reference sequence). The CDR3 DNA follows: TGTGCCAGCAGCCCTCCGGGGGTCCGGTTCTACGAGCAGTACTTC. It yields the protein CASSPPGVRFYEQYF.